Sequencing of this TCR beta chain was carried out in a study of cytomegalovirus exposure and HLA in healthy donors. Primers included in the PCR were 60 Vbeta and 13 Jbeta primers. Assay used: immunoSEQ multiplex PCR; TCRdb lists only in-frame clones, some missing. The sample table sets out about 130,000 clones. V lost 5 bases to trimming and J lost 6 bases, with 11 bases between them. CDR1 is SGHAT and CDR2 is FQNNGV in the germline V gene. The CDR3 extends over 12 amino acids. With respect to this clone: Its target is unknown.

Study-level points and caveats: Indistinguishable V segments such as TRBV6-2 and TRBV6-3 were excluded.

Sample: PBMCs. The receptor was derived from a woman between 40 and 55 years old in good health and CMV-seropositive. This rearrangement joins TRBV11-2 to TRBJ2-7; D is unresolved. The CDR3 here is CASSLLQTEQYF. The DNA of the CDR3 is TGTGCCAGCAGCCTACTTCAAACCGAGCAGTACTTC. The full variable domain, with the rest looked up from reference TRBV11-2 and TRBJ2-7, is EAGVAQSPRYKIIEKRQSVAFWCNPISGHATLYWYQQILGQGPKLLIQFQNNGVVDDSQLPKDRFSAERLKGVDSTLKIQPAKLEDSAVYLCASSLLQTEQYFGPGTRLTVT.